The 21 T cell receptor beta chains below all came from one sample that was sequenced in a study of T-cell reconstitution after alpha-beta-depleted transplantation in children. TCRbeta library preparation incorporated unique molecular identifiers. From the PCR reads, TCRdb called clonotypes with MiXCR, one entry per CDR3 protein. In the table there are 450,000 to 550,000 distinct CDR3 sequences, about an eighth of which are singletons. Sequences were derived from PBMCs, mostly from graft donor cells, sampled 180 days after TCRalphabeta/CD19-depleted stem cell transplant. These receptors were taken from a female patient aged 2-9 years who had a stem cell transplant for aplastic anemia, so the T cells may come from the graft donor.

Ten or more counts support this clonotype. The V call is TRBV29-1, the J call TRBJ2-7; D is possibly TRBD1 (6 bases). This CDR3 region has 14 residues. Germline V CDR1 and CDR2: SQVTM, ANQGSEA. V gave up 3 bases and J gave up 7 bases, with 19 bases separating them. CDR3 sequence (DNA): TGCAGCGTTGAGGGGGAGCAGGGGATCGGGGAGCAGTACTTC. It translates to CSVEGEQGIGEQYF.

V is TRBV6-1 and J is TRBJ2-3, with D perhaps TRBD2 (7 bases). The CDR3 spans 16 residues. V lost 6 bases and J 2 bases, leaving 18 bases between the germline ends. Germline values: CDR1 MNHNS, CDR2 SASEGT. This CDR3 is CASRAGAVIATDTQYF. In DNA, the CDR3 is TGTGCCAGCAGGGCGGGGGCGGTTATCGCCACAGATACGCAGTATTTT.

This clonotype has just a few counts. This chain connects TRBV15 to TRBJ1-1, with D possibly TRBD1 on 5 matching bases. CDR1 is LNHNV, CDR2 YYDKDF, per germline (reference sequence). V was trimmed by 1 base and J by 6 bases, leaving 6 bases between them. This CDR3 spans 12 amino acids. The chain's CDR3 is CATSRATAEAFF. Here the CDR3 DNA reads TGTGCCACCAGCAGAGCGACAGCTGAAGCTTTCTTT. The entire variable domain, with the rest obtained from reference TRBV15 and TRBJ1-1, is as follows: DAMVIQNPRYQVTQFGKPVTLSCSQTLNHNVMYWYQQKSSQAPKLLFHYYDKDFNNEADTPDNFQSRRPNTSFCFLDIRSPGLGDTAMYLCATSRATAEAFFGQGTRLTVV.

The J gene is TRBJ1-4, the V gene TRBV5-1; D ambiguous. V lost 1 base, J lost 8 bases, and 9 bases lay in between. Germline lookup yields CDR1 SGHRS and CDR2 YFSETQ. This CDR3 is 13 amino acids long. This CDR3 is CASSLLGEEKLFF. In DNA form, the CDR3 reads TGCGCCAGCAGCTTGTTGGGAGAGGAAAAACTGTTTTTT.

The sample holds many counts of this clonotype. The gene calls are TRBV15 and TRBJ2-7; the D is unclear. This CDR3 has 14 residues. V lost 0 bases and J lost 3, with 9 bases in between. Germline-derived CDR1 and CDR2 are LNHNV and YYDKDF (reference sequence). The CDR3 spells CATSRDYSYYEQYV. In DNA, the CDR3 is TGTGCCACCAGCAGAGACTATTCCTACTACGAGCAGTACGTC.

The J gene is TRBJ2-7, the V gene TRBV12-3 or TRBV12-4; tentatively, D is TRBD1 (5 bases). CDR3 length: 14 amino acids. Trimming pared 3 bases from V and 6 bases from J, leaving 15 bases between. This chain's CDR3 is CASSFIPGLSEQYF. The DNA for the CDR3 is TGTGCCAGCAGTTTTATCCCAGGGTTAAGCGAGCAGTACTTC.

This clonotype was seen a handful of times. The V and J genes are TRBV25-1 and TRBJ1-1, with 8 bases matching TRBD1. The CDR3 has 16 amino acids. The germline gives CDR1 MGHDK, CDR2 SYGVNS. Unmatched junction bases numbered 7, after V lost 4 bases and J lost 0 bases. The CDR3 reads CASSAGQERVNTEAFF. CDR3 nucleotide sequence: TGTGCCAGCAGTGCGGGACAGGAGAGGGTGAACACTGAAGCTTTCTTT.

In this sample, this clonotype turned up a few times. V and J are TRBV20-1 and TRBJ2-1, with D possibly being TRBD2 (6 bases). V lost 4 bases to trimming and J lost 5 bases, with 12 bases between them. The CDR3 has 13 amino acids. In germline, CDR1 is DFQATT, CDR2 SNEGSKA (reference sequence). The CDR3 bases are TGCAGTGCTAACCGGGACTTTAACAATGAGCAGTTCTTC. This gives the protein CSANRDFNNEQFF.

A few counts support this clonotype. The chain couples TRBV6-1 to TRBJ1-5; D might be TRBD1 (5 bases). Germline V CDR1 and CDR2: MNHNS, SASEGT. V shed 7 bases and J shed 9 bases, with 22 bases lying between them. This CDR3 has 15 amino acids. CDR3 in DNA: TGTGCCAGCAAGGACACAGGTGGGACCGCGAGGCCCCAGCATTTT. Amino acid sequence: CASKDTGGTARPQHF.

The V gene is TRBV11-2, the J gene TRBJ1-5; D is perhaps TRBD1 (5 bases). This CDR3 has 14 amino acids. With 1 base removed from V and 9 bases from J, the gap between germline ends came to 13 bases. Germline CDR1 reads SGHAT; CDR2 reads FQNNGV. The chain's CDR3 is CASSLGGAAGPQHF. DNA of the CDR3: TGTGCCAGCAGCTTAGGAGGGGCCGCGGGGCCCCAGCATTTT.

This clonotype has only a few counts. Relative to the germline gene, one junction end is altered; a read error may explain this. The chain uses TRBV4-3 and TRBJ2-2, with D perhaps assigned TRBD1 or TRBD2 (5 bases each). The V gene's germline CDR1 is LGHNA and CDR2 YSLEER. This CDR3 has 16 residues. The CDR3 coding sequence is TGCGCCAGCAGCCAAGATTATTGGGGGAACCCCGGGGAGCTGTTTTTT. Translated: CASSQDYWGNPGELFF.

This clonotype came up many times. The chain combines TRBV28 with TRBJ2-3; 7 bases align to TRBD1. CDR3 length: 16 residues. The ends lost 5 bases at V and 4 bases at J; junction bases unmatched: 12. Germline V lookup: CDR1 MDHEN, CDR2 SYDVKM. CDR3 coding DNA: TGTGCCAGCAGTCTCCTAACAGGGGAAGGGGCAGATACGCAGTATTTT. It translates to CASSLLTGEGADTQYF.

The table lists this clonotype with many counts. The rearrangement links TRBV29-1 to TRBJ1-1; D is uncertain. V gave up 3 bases and J gave up 3 bases, with 11 bases separating them. This CDR3 is 13 amino acids long. The V gene's germline CDR1 is SQVTM and CDR2 ANQGSEA. CDR3 amino acids: CSVEGSIYTEAFF. CDR3 nucleotide sequence: TGCAGCGTTGAGGGCAGTATTTACACTGAAGCTTTCTTT.

Ten or more counts support this clonotype. The J gene is TRBJ2-1, the V gene TRBV7-8, with 11 bases lining up with TRBD2. CDR1 and CDR2 (germline): SGHVS, FQNEAQ. This CDR3 has 18 amino acids. The V and J ends lost 5 bases and 7 bases, in that order; junction bases with no gene match: 16. CDR3: CASSTKGLAGGSRNEQFF. In nucleotides, the CDR3 is TGTGCCAGCAGCACCAAGGGCCTAGCGGGAGGTAGTAGGAATGAGCAGTTCTTC.

The chain is built from TRBV25-1 and TRBJ2-5; TRBD2 aligns across 8 bases. V shed 3 bases and J 5 bases; nucleotides not matched to a gene: 5. In germline, CDR1 is MGHDK, CDR2 SYGVNS. This CDR3 has 14 amino acids. CDR3 region: CASSEREEDETQYF. The CDR3 DNA reads TGTGCCAGCAGTGAGCGGGAGGAGGATGAGACCCAGTACTTC.

This clonotype was seen a few times. The J gene is TRBJ2-1, the V gene TRBV20-1; D may correspond to TRBD1 or TRBD2 (5 bases each). Between the trimmed V and J ends, which lost 5 bases and 7 bases, there was a span of 18 bases. CDR3 length: 14 amino acids. The V gene's germline CDR1 is DFQATT and CDR2 SNEGSKA (reference sequence). The CDR3 here is CSAPDSGHSNEQFF. In nucleotides, the CDR3 is TGCAGTGCTCCCGACAGCGGTCACTCTAATGAGCAGTTCTTC.

This clonotype was seen only a few times. The gene calls are TRBV9 and TRBJ2-5; D unclear. The CDR3 is made up of 13 amino acids. Trimming took 3 bases from V and 7 from J, leaving 13 bases between them. CDR1 and CDR2 from the germline V gene are SGDLS and YYNGEE. For the CDR3, the DNA is TGTGCCAGCAGCGGAGAAGGGTATGGGACCCAGTACTTC. It is translated as CASSGEGYGTQYF.

Points on this clonotype: This sequence may be a read error, since a much larger clone differs from it by one base. The J gene is TRBJ2-3, the V gene TRBV5-1, with D possibly matching TRBD1 (6 bases). CDR3 size: 13 residues. CDR1 SGHRS and CDR2 YFSETQ come from the germline V gene. Here the CDR3 DNA reads TGCGCCATCAGCTTGACAGGAGGAGATACGCAGTATTTT. Protein sequence: CAISLTGGDTQYF.

The rearrangement uses TRBV30 and TRBJ2-5, with D unclear. V was trimmed by 2 bases and J by 0 bases, leaving 10 bases between them. Germline loops: CDR1 GTSNPN, CDR2 SVGIG (reference sequence). The CDR3 loop spans 14 amino acids. CDR3 nucleotides: TGTGCCTGGAGTCGGACCCAGTACCAAGAGACCCAGTACTTC. As protein: CAWSRTQYQETQYF.

This clonotype has at least ten counts. The CDR3 DNA follows: TGTGCCAGCAGTTTGCCAGGTCCGGAAGAAGAGACCCAGTACTTC. Amino acids: CASSLPGPEEETQYF. The genes are TRBV12-3 or TRBV12-4 and TRBJ2-5; D remains unclear. The V end lost 3 bases, the J end lost 3 bases, and 14 bases lay between the germline ends. This CDR3 region has 15 residues.

This clonotype has more than one count but fewer than ten. The chain recombines TRBV15 with TRBJ1-2, with 9 bases fitting TRBD1. In germline, CDR1 is LNHNV, CDR2 YYDKDF (reference sequence). The CDR3 spans 14 residues. Trimming took 3 bases from V and 7 from J; bases not matched to a gene: 6. In DNA form, the CDR3 reads TGTGCCACCAGCAGGCCGGGACAGGGTTTTGGCTACACCTTC. Protein: CATSRPGQGFGYTF.